The 23 T cell receptor beta chains reported below all come from one sample, sequenced in a study of CD8 T cells in ankylosing spondylitis. Whole-study results and caveats: The study identified a TCR beta motif of several highly homologous variants that appeared characteristic of ankylosing spondylitis blood.

TCRdb reprocessed the 5' RACE reads via MiXCR and lists one record per CDR3 protein. The sample comprises 200,000 to 250,000 distinct CDR3 sequences, around 16% of which are singletons, and about 39% rests with the top ten. The antigens of these receptors remain unknown. Material: blood, either unsorted or a sorted T cell fraction (not recorded which). These receptors were taken from a male donor with ankylosing spondylitis.

Only a few counts were recorded for this clonotype. The V call is TRBV27, the J call TRBJ2-5, with 8 bases aligning to TRBD2. Germline CDR1 and CDR2: MNHEY and SMNVEV (reference sequence). With 3 bases clipped from V and 5 bases from J, the junction kept 8 bases outside the gene matches. This CDR3 has 15 amino acids. In DNA form, the CDR3 reads TGTGCCAGCAGTTTGGGTCGGGGGGGCGGTGAGACCCAGTACTTC. This translates into CASSLGRGGGETQYF.

In its sample, this clonotype was seen many times. This chain connects TRBV12-5 to TRBJ1-5; D call uncertain. The V gene's germline CDR1 is LGHNT and CDR2 FRNRAP. This CDR3 is built from 12 residues. V was shortened by 9 bases and J by 2 bases, with 8 bases between the two germline ends. CDR3 amino acids: CASSKGNQPQHF. In DNA, the CDR3 is TGTGCTAGCAGCAAGGGCAATCAGCCCCAGCATTTT.

This clonotype was picked up many times. The gene calls are TRBV10-3 and TRBJ2-3; 7 bases align to TRBD1. This CDR3 contains 13 residues. CDR1 and CDR2 (germline): ENHRY, SYGVKD. Unmatched junction bases numbered 7, after V lost 8 bases and J lost 5 bases. Here the CDR3 DNA reads TGTGCCATCTTTAAAACAGGGGAAGATACGCAGTATTTT. It codes for CAIFKTGEDTQYF.

This clonotype has only a few counts. The J gene is TRBJ1-2, the V gene TRBV20-1; 9 bases line up with TRBD1. Per germline, CDR1 DFQATT and CDR2 SNEGSKA (reference sequence). V lost 3 bases, J lost 7 bases, and 9 bases stayed unmatched. This CDR3 spans 14 amino acids. The CDR3 DNA reads TGCAGTGCTAGGGATGTGGACAGGGGACTTGGCTACACCTTC. The encoded protein is CSARDVDRGLGYTF.

The chain couples TRBV4-3 to TRBJ2-7, with 9 bases fitting TRBD2. The CDR3 extends over 16 amino acids. The V gene end was trimmed by 0 bases and the J gene end by 3 bases; junction bases not matched to a gene: 6. From germline, CDR1 is LGHNA and CDR2 YSLEER. CDR3 bases: TGCGCCAGCAGCCAAGAATCGGCGGGAGGGCTCTACGAGCAGTACTTC. Translation: CASSQESAGGLYEQYF.

This sequence joins TRBV11-1 and TRBJ2-3; TRBD1 matches at 11 bases. The CDR3 has 19 residues. Trimming took 4 bases from V and 4 from J; bases not matched to a gene: 16. The germline gives CDR1 SGHAT, CDR2 FQDESV (reference sequence). CDR3: CASSYTPGQGVILSDTQYF. In nucleotides, the CDR3 is TGTGCCAGCAGCTACACGCCGGGACAGGGGGTAATTTTGTCAGATACGCAGTATTTT.

This clonotype was seen a few times. The J gene is TRBJ1-1, the V gene TRBV4-1; TRBD1 matches 9 bases. Germline CDR1 reads MGHRA; CDR2 reads YSYEKL. This CDR3 contains 15 residues. J was trimmed by 6 bases and V by 3 bases; bases with no gene match: 8. CDR3 nucleotides: TGCGCCAGCAGCCACTTGGGACAGGGTGTACCTGAAGCTTTCTTT. Its protein product is CASSHLGQGVPEAFF.

The CDR3 sequence: CAWSDTEAFF. The DNA of the CDR3 is TGTGCCTGGAGTGACACTGAAGCTTTCTTT. This chain links TRBV30 with TRBJ1-1; unclear D gene. This CDR3 is 10 amino acids long. V lost 1 base to trimming and J lost 3 bases, with 0 bases between them. In germline, CDR1 is GTSNPN, CDR2 SVGIG (reference sequence).

This clonotype was seen a few times. The CDR3 DNA reads TGTGCCAGCAGCATATCGCCGGGACAGGAATACTACGAGCAGTACTTC. It is translated as CASSISPGQEYYEQYF. The genes are TRBV7-9 and TRBJ2-7; 8 bases are a match to TRBD1. V was clipped by 5 bases and J by 3 bases; unmatched bases: 12. This CDR3 has 16 amino acids. Per germline, CDR1 SEHNR and CDR2 FQNEAQ (reference sequence).

V and J are TRBV7-9 and TRBJ2-1, with TRBD1 matching 10 bases. The CDR3 has 15 residues. Germline V CDR1 and CDR2: SEHNR, FQNEAQ (reference sequence). V was pared by 5 bases and J by 3 bases, with 4 bases of the junction left unmatched. CDR3 sequence reads: CASSPGQGYYNEQFF. In nucleotides, the CDR3 is TGTGCCAGCAGCCCGGGACAGGGGTACTACAATGAGCAGTTCTTC.

V and J are TRBV5-1 and TRBJ2-7; tentatively, D is TRBD1 or TRBD2 (5 bases each). This CDR3 contains 14 residues. The germline V and J ends were trimmed by 1 base and 2 bases, with 10 bases remaining between them. CDR1 and CDR2 (germline): SGHRS, YFSETQ. Written as DNA, the CDR3 is TGCGCCAGCAGCTTGCGGGGCTCGGCCTACGAGCAGTACTTC. Protein sequence: CASSLRGSAYEQYF.

This clonotype was recorded a few times. CDR3 region: CASSIFYTSYNEQFF. The DNA for the CDR3 is TGTGCCAGTAGTATCTTCTACACCTCCTACAATGAGCAGTTCTTC. The chain carries TRBV19 and TRBJ2-1; D unresolved. Per germline, CDR1 LNHDA and CDR2 SQIVND (reference sequence). This CDR3 is built from 15 residues. V was clipped by 3 bases and J by 0 bases, with 9 bases between them.

This clonotype was found a few times. The rearrangement joins TRBV7-9 to TRBJ1-1; D is undetermined. The V and J ends lost 5 bases and 10 bases respectively, with 11 bases between them. CDR1 is SEHNR and CDR2 is FQNEAQ in the germline V gene (reference sequence). This CDR3 comprises 11 residues. CDR3 sequence reads: CASSPGPGAFF. DNA for the CDR3: TGTGCCAGCAGCCCCGGGCCGGGAGCTTTCTTT.

The sample holds a few counts of this clonotype. The chain carries TRBV7-9 and TRBJ2-1; D remains unclear. Germline CDR1 SEHNR, CDR2 FQNEAQ (reference sequence). The CDR3 length is 13 residues. V gave up 5 bases and J gave up 6 bases, with 11 bases separating them. CDR3 protein: CASSPTDPNEQFF. CDR3 coding DNA: TGTGCCAGCAGCCCAACGGACCCCAATGAGCAGTTCTTC.

This clonotype was found a few times. V gene TRBV12-3 or TRBV12-4 combines with J gene TRBJ2-1; no clear D. This CDR3 comprises 11 residues. V was pared by 3 bases and J by 9 bases, with 6 bases between. The CDR3 DNA reads as TGTGCCAGCAGTTTTACGGTTGAGCAGTTCTTC. Residues: CASSFTVEQFF.

The chain carries TRBV5-6 and TRBJ2-2, with D unclear. Per germline, CDR1 SGHDT and CDR2 YYEEEE. CDR3 length equals 16 residues. The V end lost 1 base, the J end lost 4 bases, and 14 bases lay between the germline ends. The CDR3 DNA sequence: TGTGCCAGCAGCTTGCTGGAGAAACTGGGCACCGGGGAGCTGTTTTTT. Translating gives CASSLLEKLGTGELFF. Looking up the rest from reference TRBV5-6 and TRBJ2-2 gives the full variable domain: DAGVTQSPTHLIKTRGQQVTLRCSPKSGHDTVSWYQQALGQGPQFIFQYYEEEERQRGNFPDRFSGHQFPNYSSELNVNALLLGDSALYLCASSLLEKLGTGELFFGEGSRLTVL.

This chain connects TRBV9 to TRBJ1-1, with 9 bases identical to TRBD1. This CDR3 contains 13 residues. Germline lookup yields CDR1 SGDLS and CDR2 YYNGEE. The V and J ends lost 3 bases and 6 bases, in that order; junction bases with no gene match: 3. The CDR3 reads CASSGGTGSEAFF. CDR3 bases: TGTGCCAGCAGCGGCGGGACAGGGTCTGAAGCTTTCTTT.

J is TRBJ2-7 and V is TRBV4-1; D is ambiguous. This CDR3 contains 14 residues. Between the trimmed V and J ends, which lost 4 bases and 0 bases, there was a span of 10 bases. The germline V gene has CDR1 MGHRA and CDR2 YSYEKL. CDR3 sequence: CASSLLISSYEQYF. CDR3 sequence (DNA): TGCGCCAGCAGCCTACTAATTTCCTCCTACGAGCAGTACTTC.

The chain carries TRBV30 and TRBJ2-1; no definite D call. This CDR3 contains 16 residues. V was pared by 2 bases and J by 3 bases, with 17 bases between. CDR1 and CDR2 from the germline V gene are GTSNPN and SVGIG (reference sequence). In DNA form, the CDR3 reads TGTGCCTGGAGTTCTGAAATGACACTCCACTACAATGAGCAGTTCTTC. Translated: CAWSSEMTLHYNEQFF. The full variable domain, with the rest looked up from reference TRBV30 and TRBJ2-1, is SQTIHQWPATLVQPVGSPLSLECTVEGTSNPNLYWYRQAAGRGLQLLFYSVGIGQISSEVPQNLSASRPQDRQFILSSKKLLLSDSGFYLCAWSSEMTLHYNEQFFGPGTRLTVL.

This chain connects TRBV3-1 to TRBJ2-5, with D perhaps assigned TRBD1 or TRBD2 (5 bases each). V shed 4 bases and J shed 0 bases, with 18 bases lying between them. The CDR3 sequence is 17 residues long. Germline loops: CDR1 LGHDT, CDR2 YNNKEL (reference sequence). CDR3 in amino acids: CASSRGGGRYNQETQYF. CDR3 DNA sequence: TGTGCCAGCAGCCGGGGCGGCGGGCGTTACAACCAAGAGACCCAGTACTTC.

This clonotype was seen more than once but under ten times. The chain uses TRBV5-1 and TRBJ1-4, with a possible D match to TRBD1 (6 bases). Germline V lookup: CDR1 SGHRS, CDR2 YFSETQ. The CDR3 runs 14 residues. The ends were cut back, 4 bases at V and 8 bases at J, with 15 bases in the middle. This CDR3 is CASSGGPGDEKLFF. CDR3 nucleotide sequence: TGCGCCAGCAGCGGGGGCCCCGGAGACGAAAAACTGTTTTTT.

In this sample, this clonotype turned up a few times. V usage is TRBV20-1 and J usage is TRBJ2-1, with D perhaps TRBD1 (6 bases). Germline V gene data show CDR1 as DFQATT and CDR2 as SNEGSKA (reference sequence). The CDR3 sequence is 16 residues long. The V and J ends lost 0 bases and 3 bases respectively, with 15 bases between them. The CDR3 DNA is TGCAGTGCTAGAGATTCAGAGCAGGGGAACTACAATGAGCAGTTCTTC. Amino acids: CSARDSEQGNYNEQFF.

This clonotype is a singleton in its sample. This rearrangement joins TRBV12-3 or TRBV12-4 to TRBJ2-2; D is undetermined. The CDR3 has 15 residues. V was clipped by 6 bases and J by 0 bases, with 11 bases between them. This chain's CDR3 is CASRPTVTNTGELFF. In nucleotides, the CDR3 is TGTGCCAGCAGACCTACAGTGACGAACACCGGGGAGCTGTTTTTT.